A single sample gave rise to the 24 T cell receptor beta chains below, sequenced in a study of T cell responses to AZD1222 COVID-19 vaccine. TCRdb keeps only in-frame clones here, not all; method: immunoSEQ multiplex PCR. Among 190,000 or so clones, about 93% were seen once, and the ten largest hold roughly 1%. Material: peripheral blood, obtained 28 days after the second AZD1222 dose. The receptors shown here come from an adult who received the AZD1222 COVID-19 vaccine.

The rearrangement uses TRBV27 and TRBJ2-1, with D unclear. Germline assignment: CDR1 MNHEY and CDR2 SMNVEV (reference sequence). The CDR3 totals 15 residues. V lost 4 bases, J lost 0 bases, and 10 bases lay in between. DNA for the CDR3: TGTGCCAGCAGTTCTTGGCGAAGCTCCTACAATGAGCAGTTCTTC. Its protein is CASSSWRSSYNEQFF.

This clone showed up just a few times. The CDR3 protein is CASSQQGAADYGYTF. The CDR3 DNA reads as TGTGCCAGCAGCCAACAGGGGGCGGCGGACTATGGCTACACCTTC. The J gene is TRBJ1-2, the V gene TRBV4-2; 8 bases map to TRBD1. The CDR3 is made up of 15 amino acids. Germline CDR1 and CDR2: LGHNA and YNFKEQ. Trimming at V came to 2 bases and at J to 3 bases, leaving 5 bases not matched to a gene.

The chain joins TRBV6-4 to TRBJ2-1, with TRBD1 as a possible D gene (6 bases). The germline V gene encodes CDR1 MRHNA and CDR2 SNTAGT. This CDR3 spans 15 amino acids. Trimming pared 3 bases from V and 6 bases from J, leaving 15 bases between. The DNA for the CDR3 is TGTGCCAGCAGTGAATATCACGAACAGGGCAATGAGCAGTTCTTC. The encoded protein is CASSEYHEQGNEQFF.

The chain joins TRBV3-1 (or the pseudogene TRBV3-2) to TRBJ2-7, with TRBD1 identical over 9 bases. V lost 2 bases, J lost 5 bases, and 7 bases stayed unmatched. The germline V gene has CDR1 LGHDT and CDR2 YNNKEL (reference sequence). The CDR3 is 15 amino acids. The CDR3 region has the DNA TGTGCCAGCAGCCAAACACGGGACAGGGCCCACGAGCAGTACTTC. It translates to CASSQTRDRAHEQYF.

V usage is TRBV2 and J usage is TRBJ2-2, with D unresolved. Germline CDR1 is SNHLY and CDR2 is FYNNEI. With 1 base removed from V and 4 bases from J, the gap between germline ends came to 16 bases. This CDR3 is 17 amino acids long. CDR3 sequence: CASSEEGLEFSTGELFF. In DNA form, the CDR3 reads TGTGCCAGCAGTGAAGAGGGTCTAGAGTTTAGCACCGGGGAGCTGTTTTTT.

The CDR3, as DNA: TGTGCCAGCTCAGACGTGGATACGGATCAGCCCCAGCATTTT. This codes for CASSDVDTDQPQHF. The chain links TRBV18 to TRBJ1-5; D uncertain. Trimming took off 5 bases at V and 5 bases at J, with 13 bases between the two ends. The CDR3 spans 14 residues. Germline CDR1 and CDR2: KGHSH and LQKENI.

The chain links TRBV7-2 to TRBJ2-3; 11 nucleotides match TRBD2. The CDR3 has 14 amino acids. V gave up 4 bases and J gave up 13 bases; unmatched junction bases: 10. Looked up from germline, CDR1 is SGHTA and CDR2 is FQGNSA. Here the CDR3 reads CASSSAGASGGKYF. CDR3 bases: TGTGCCAGCAGCTCCGCCGGGGCTAGCGGGGGGAAGTATTTT. Combining the CDR3 with reference TRBV7-2 and TRBJ2-3 gives the whole variable domain GAGVSQSPSNKVTEKGKDVELRCDPISGHTALYWYRQSLGQGLEFLIYFQGNSAPDKSGLPSDRFSAERTGGSVSTLTIQRTQQEDSAVYLCASSSAGASGGKYFGPGTRLTVL.

The chain carries TRBV24-1 and TRBJ1-2; tentative D call: TRBD1 (5 bases). CDR1 and CDR2 from the germline V gene are KGHDR and SFDVKD. V was clipped by 3 bases and J by 5 bases, with 12 bases between them. This CDR3 has 14 amino acids. This CDR3 reads CATSDRGGAYGYTF. The DNA of the CDR3 is TGTGCCACCAGTGATCGGGGCGGAGCTTATGGCTACACCTTC.

V and J are TRBV3-1 (or the pseudogene TRBV3-2) and TRBJ1-6, with 7 bases fitting TRBD1. The CDR3 has 15 residues. In germline, CDR1 is LGHDT, CDR2 YNNKEL (reference sequence). The V segment lost 2 bases and the J segment 5 bases; nucleotides outside the gene matches: 3. The CDR3 protein is CASSQFGQDNSPLHF. CDR3 nucleotides: TGTGCCAGCAGCCAATTCGGACAGGATAATTCACCCCTCCACTTT.

The rearrangement links TRBV2 to TRBJ2-1; 9 nucleotides agree with TRBD2. This CDR3 contains 14 residues. The trim removed 6 bases at V and 9 bases at J, leaving 9 bases unmatched. Germline CDR1 SNHLY, CDR2 FYNNEI. The CDR3: CASSMGGGAGEQFF. CDR3 nucleotide sequence: TGTGCCAGCAGCATGGGCGGGGGGGCCGGTGAGCAGTTCTTC.

Notes on this clone: Other DNA sequences from this sample encode an identical CDR3 as well. The chain combines TRBV7-3 with TRBJ1-1; 8 nucleotides line up with TRBD1. The CDR3 has 14 residues. Germline CDR1 reads SGHTA; CDR2 reads FQGTGA. J lost 1 base, V lost 5 bases, and 3 bases had no gene match. CDR3 region: CASSEQGENTEAFF. The DNA of the CDR3 is TGTGCCAGCAGCGAACAGGGGGAGAACACTGAAGCTTTCTTT.

The J gene is TRBJ1-5, the V gene TRBV29-1, with 11 bases fitting TRBD1. V was pared by 5 bases and J by 3 bases, with 3 bases of the junction left unmatched. This CDR3 comprises 14 residues. Per germline, CDR1 SQVTM and CDR2 ANQGSEA. This CDR3 reads CSVKGQGDNQPQHF. CDR3 nucleotide sequence: TGCAGCGTTAAGGGACAGGGGGACAATCAGCCCCAGCATTTT.

The CDR3 coding sequence is TGTGCCAGCAGCTTATCTCGCGGGGGCGTCACCTACGAGCAGTACTTC. Translation: CASSLSRGGVTYEQYF. V is TRBV7-3 and J is TRBJ2-7; D perhaps matches TRBD2 (7 bases). From germline, CDR1 is SGHTA and CDR2 FQGTGA. The CDR3 spans 16 residues. The V and J ends lost 2 bases and 2 bases respectively, with 16 bases between them.

This chain connects TRBV6-5 to TRBJ2-4; D perhaps matches TRBD2 (6 bases). CDR1 is MNHEY, CDR2 SVGAGI, per germline. CDR3 length: 13 amino acids. The V end lost 5 bases, the J end lost 7 bases, and 12 bases lay between the germline ends. CDR3 loop: CASSTWDSNIQYF. CDR3 nucleotides: TGTGCCAGCAGTACCTGGGACTCGAACATTCAGTACTTC.

The rearrangement joins TRBV19 to TRBJ1-3; no clear D gene. Germline V CDR1 and CDR2: LNHDA, SQIVND (reference sequence). Trimming left V 4 bases short and J 6 bases short, with 10 bases between. There are 13 residues in the CDR3. The CDR3 here is CASSTPLQNTIYF. The CDR3 region has the DNA TGTGCCAGTAGTACGCCTCTCCAAAACACCATATATTTT.

This clone came up a few times. V is TRBV21-1 and J is TRBJ1-5. TRBV21-1 is annotated as a pseudogene. This CDR3 contains 15 residues. The CDR3 here is CASSNGGSNNQPQHF. CDR3 in DNA: TGTGCCAGCAGCAACGGCGGCAGCAACAATCAGCCCCAGCATTTT.

V gene TRBV18 combines with J gene TRBJ1-6, with 7 bases identical to TRBD1. The germline gives CDR1 KGHSH, CDR2 LQKENI. The CDR3 totals 15 residues. The trim removed 8 bases at V and 6 bases at J, leaving 10 bases unmatched. The CDR3 here is CASGIGDSFNSPLHF. CDR3 nucleotide sequence: TGTGCCAGCGGAATAGGGGACAGCTTTAATTCACCCCTCCACTTT.

CDR3 in DNA: TGTGCCAGCACCCCGATAGCGGGGGTAAAGTCCTACAATGAGCAGTTCTTC. Translated: CASTPIAGVKSYNEQFF. The rearrangement links TRBV7-9 to TRBJ2-1; 9 nucleotides line up with TRBD2. The CDR3 extends over 17 amino acids. V trimming: 7 bases; J trimming: 1 base; junction bases outside the gene matches: 11. CDR1 is SEHNR, CDR2 FQNEAQ, per germline (reference sequence).

The rearrangement links TRBV9 to TRBJ2-7, with D perhaps TRBD2 (6 bases). The CDR3 covers 15 residues. With 4 bases removed from V and 7 bases from J, the gap between germline ends came to 21 bases. CDR1 is SGDLS, CDR2 YYNGEE, per germline. In nucleotides, the CDR3 is TGTGCCAGCAGCTCGGGACCAAGAGGGGCGGGGGAGCAGTACTTC. Amino acids: CASSSGPRGAGEQYF.

The V call is TRBV3-1 (or the pseudogene TRBV3-2), the J call TRBJ2-1, with 7 bases that match TRBD1. The germline gives CDR1 LGHDT, CDR2 YNNKEL (reference sequence). Trimming removed 4 bases from V and 2 bases from J; junction bases left unmatched: 5. The CDR3 has 15 amino acids. The CDR3 coding sequence is TGTGCCAGCAGCCCGGACAGGATCACCTACAATGAGCAGTTCTTC. Protein sequence: CASSPDRITYNEQFF.

The chain employs TRBV7-8 and TRBJ1-5; 8 bases line up with TRBD1. Unmatched junction bases numbered 3, after V lost 1 base and J lost 1 base. Per germline, CDR1 SGHVS and CDR2 FQNEAQ. The CDR3 contains 16 residues. CDR3 loop: CASSLVTGVSNQPQHF. CDR3 nucleotides: TGTGCCAGCAGCTTAGTGACAGGGGTGAGCAATCAGCCCCAGCATTTT.

The rearrangement uses TRBV12-3 or TRBV12-4 and TRBJ1-2, with 8 positions matching TRBD1. V shed 4 bases, J shed 3 bases, and the junction held 1 base outside the gene matches. The CDR3 loop spans 13 amino acids. This CDR3 is CASSSTGDYGYTF. In nucleotides, the CDR3 is TGTGCCAGCAGTTCGACAGGGGACTATGGCTACACCTTC.

The J gene is TRBJ2-3, the V gene TRBV11-2; 13 bases map to TRBD2. Germline CDR1 and CDR2: SGHAT and FQNNGV. The CDR3 has 16 residues. The J segment lost 0 bases and the V segment lost 3 bases, leaving 0 bases of the junction unmatched. CDR3 in amino acids: CASSLGLAGSTDTQYF. DNA of the CDR3: TGTGCCAGCAGCTTGGGACTAGCGGGGAGCACAGATACGCAGTATTTT.

The chain carries TRBV5-4 and TRBJ1-1; no reliable D call. The CDR3 contains 13 residues. V lost 1 base, J lost 1 base, and 5 bases lay in between. Per germline, CDR1 SGHNT and CDR2 YYREEE (reference sequence). The CDR3 coding sequence is TGTGCCAGCAGCTTGACAGCGAACACTGAAGCTTTCTTT. Its protein is CASSLTANTEAFF. The full variable domain, rest sourced from reference TRBV5-4 and TRBJ1-1, is ETGVTQSPTHLIKTRGQQVTLRCSSQSGHNTVSWYQQALGQGPQFIFQYYREEENGRGNFPPRFSGLQFPNYSSELNVNALELDDSALYLCASSLTANTEAFFGQGTRLTVV.